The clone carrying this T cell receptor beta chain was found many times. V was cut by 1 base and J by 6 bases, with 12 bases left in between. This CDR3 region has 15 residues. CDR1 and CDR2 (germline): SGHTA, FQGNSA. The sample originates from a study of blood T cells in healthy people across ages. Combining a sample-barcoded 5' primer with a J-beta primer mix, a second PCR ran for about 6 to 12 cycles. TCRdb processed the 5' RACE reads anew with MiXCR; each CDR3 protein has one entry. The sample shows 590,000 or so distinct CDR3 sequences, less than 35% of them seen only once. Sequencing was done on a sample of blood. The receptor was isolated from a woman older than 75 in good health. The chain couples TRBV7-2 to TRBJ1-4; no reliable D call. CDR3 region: CASSLEARHDEKLFF. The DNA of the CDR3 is TGTGCCAGCAGCTTAGAAGCACGTCACGATGAAAAACTGTTTTTT.